Following are 7 T cell receptor beta chains from one sample sequenced in a study of OX40 agonist ivuxolimab in advanced cancers. Measured with immunoSEQ multiplex PCR; TCRdb has only the in-frame clones, and not every one. The table has about 95,000 clones, 80% to 90% seen once. This sample comprised CD4+ or CD8+ T cells sorted from blood, obtained in a trial of the OX40 agonist ivuxolimab. The receptors come from an adult with an advanced solid tumor such as melanoma, head and neck, liver or kidney cancer.

The rearrangement links TRBV9 to TRBJ2-7; D unclear. CDR1 is SGDLS, CDR2 YYNGEE, per germline. Trimming left V 1 base short and J 3 bases short, with 14 bases between. This CDR3 has 15 amino acids. CDR3 residues: CASSVSTESLYEQYF. In DNA form, the CDR3 reads TGTGCCAGCAGCGTATCAACGGAAAGTCTCTACGAGCAGTACTTC.

The chain uses TRBV19 and TRBJ1-1; no clear D. The V gene lost 2 bases and the J gene lost 5 bases, with 12 bases spanning the gap. CDR3 length: 14 residues. CDR1 is LNHDA and CDR2 is SQIVND in the germline V gene (reference sequence). CDR3 nucleotides: TGTGCCAGTAGTATATCTCTCCTTGGGACTGAAGCTTTCTTT. Protein product: CASSISLLGTEAFF.

The chain links TRBV2 to TRBJ1-2; D gene unclear. Trimming removed 8 bases at V and 3 bases at J, with 13 bases between. Germline V gene lookup returns CDR1 SNHLY and CDR2 FYNNEI. CDR3 length: 13 amino acids. The CDR3 bases are TGTGCCAGCCAGATCTACCGAGACTATGGCTACACCTTC. Translating gives CASQIYRDYGYTF. The variable domain in full, completed from reference TRBV2 and TRBJ1-2, reads EPEVTQTPSHQVTQMGQEVILRCVPISNHLYFYWYRQILGQKVEFLVSFYNNEISEKSEIFDDQFSVERPDGSNFTLKIRSTKLEDSAMYFCASQIYRDYGYTFGSGTRLTVV.

This clone was seen only once. The gene calls are TRBV11-3 and TRBJ2-7; D is perhaps TRBD1 (6 bases). The CDR3 has 13 amino acids. V was shortened by 1 base and J by 3 bases, with 7 bases between the two germline ends. CDR1 is SGHNT, CDR2 YENEEA, per germline. The CDR3 coding sequence is TGTGCCAGCAGCTTAGCAGGGGACTACGAGCAGTACTTC. It codes for CASSLAGDYEQYF.

V usage is TRBV4-1 and J usage is TRBJ2-2; D perhaps matches TRBD1 (6 bases). Trimming took off 5 bases at V and 0 bases at J, with 13 bases between the two ends. This CDR3 comprises 16 residues. Germline V CDR1 and CDR2: MGHRA, YSYEKL. DNA for the CDR3: TGCGCCAGCAGCTTACAGACAGGTGCGAACACCGGGGAGCTGTTTTTT. Its translation is CASSLQTGANTGELFF.

The J gene is TRBJ1-3, the V gene TRBV7-2, with TRBD1 identical over 7 bases. Germline values: CDR1 SGHTA, CDR2 FQGNSA. Trimming cost V 5 bases and J 3 bases; bases outside gene matches: 1. The CDR3 covers 13 residues. CDR3 sequence: CASSPGGGNTIYF. In nucleotides, the CDR3 is TGTGCCAGCAGCCCAGGGGGTGGAAACACCATATATTTT.

This rearrangement joins TRBV19 to TRBJ2-2; possible D gene TRBD2, 6 bases. There are 13 residues in the CDR3. In germline, CDR1 is LNHDA, CDR2 SQIVND (reference sequence). Trimming took 1 base from V and 6 from J, leaving 6 bases between them. In DNA form, the CDR3 reads TGTGCCAGTAGTATAGGCGGGGCCGGGGAGCTGTTTTTT. Translated: CASSIGGAGELFF. Complete variable domain (other parts from reference TRBV19 and TRBJ2-2): DGGITQSPKYLFRKEGQNVTLSCEQNLNHDAMYWYRQDPGQGLRLIYYSQIVNDFQKGDIAEGYSVSREKKESFPLTVTSAQKNPTAFYLCASSIGGAGELFFGEGSRLTVL.